Listed here are 7 T cell receptor beta chains from one sample, sequenced in a study of blood T cell repertoires in COVID-19. Some clones are missing from TCRdb's copy, which holds only in-frame ones; the method was immunoSEQ multiplex PCR. This table holds fewer than 250,000 clones, around four fifths found once. Sample: peripheral blood. The origin of the receptors is a woman aged 70-85 years with acute or convalescent COVID-19.

The gene calls are TRBV4-2 and TRBJ2-3, with 9 nucleotides matching TRBD1. Germline assignment: CDR1 LGHNA and CDR2 YNFKEQ. The ends lost 1 base at V and 2 bases at J; junction bases unmatched: 4. CDR3 size: 16 residues. CDR3 DNA: TGTGCCAGCAGCCAAGGGGGACAGGGAAACACAGATACGCAGTATTTT. Translation gives CASSQGGQGNTDTQYF.

This sequence joins TRBV24-1 and TRBJ1-5, with unresolved D. CDR1 and CDR2 (germline): KGHDR, SFDVKD. The CDR3 runs to 19 residues. Trimming stripped 3 bases from V and 0 bases from J, with 20 bases between. Here the CDR3 DNA reads TGTGCCACCAGTGATGGCCCGGGTGGCAGAACCCCTAGCAATCAGCCCCAGCATTTT. Translating gives CATSDGPGGRTPSNQPQHF.

V gene TRBV27 combines with J gene TRBJ2-3; D not certain. CDR3 length equals 13 residues. The V gene lost 3 bases and the J gene lost 3 bases, with 7 bases spanning the gap. Germline V gene lookup returns CDR1 MNHEY and CDR2 SMNVEV (reference sequence). CDR3 in amino acids: CASSFTRTDTQYF. In nucleotides, the CDR3 is TGTGCCAGCAGTTTTACCAGGACAGATACGCAGTATTTT.

J is TRBJ2-1 and V is TRBV3-1 (or the pseudogene TRBV3-2), with TRBD2 identical over 13 bases. Germline V lookup: CDR1 LGHDT, CDR2 YNNKEL (reference sequence). V lost 4 bases and J lost 4; bases outside the gene matches: 4. The CDR3 loop spans 16 amino acids. CDR3 sequence (DNA): TGTGCCAGCAGCCCAACTAGCGGGGGGGGGTACAATGAGCAGTTCTTC. Translation gives CASSPTSGGGYNEQFF.

V gene TRBV5-1 combines with J gene TRBJ1-1; 8 positions match TRBD1. Looked up from germline, CDR1 is SGHRS and CDR2 is YFSETQ. V dropped 0 bases and J dropped 5; count of bases not matched to a gene: 3. The CDR3 consists of 14 residues. The CDR3 nucleotides read TGCGCCAGCAGCTTGGCGGGGGACAGGACTGAAGCTTTCTTT. It codes for CASSLAGDRTEAFF. Variable domain in full (rest from reference TRBV5-1 and TRBJ1-1): KAGVTQTPRYLIKTRGQQVTLSCSPISGHRSVSWYQQTPGQGLQFLFEYFSETQRNKGNFPGRFSGRQFSNSRSEMNVSTLELGDSALYLCASSLAGDRTEAFFGQGTRLTVV.

The rearrangement links TRBV28 to TRBJ2-7; 7 nucleotides line up with TRBD2. The CDR3 is made up of 15 amino acids. Germline CDR1 is MDHEN and CDR2 is SYDVKM. J gave up 5 bases and V 6 bases, and 13 bases lay outside the gene matches. The CDR3 region is CASSPTGGGGDEQYF. In DNA, the CDR3 is TGTGCCAGCAGCCCCACGGGGGGAGGAGGCGACGAGCAGTACTTC.

The V gene is TRBV29-1, the J gene TRBJ1-1; D not certain. Germline V gene lookup returns CDR1 SQVTM and CDR2 ANQGSEA. V shed 6 bases and J shed 2 bases, with 10 bases lying between them. The CDR3 has 12 residues. DNA for the CDR3: TGCAGCGTAATAGACTCAAACACTGAAGCTTTCTTT. Amino acids: CSVIDSNTEAFF.